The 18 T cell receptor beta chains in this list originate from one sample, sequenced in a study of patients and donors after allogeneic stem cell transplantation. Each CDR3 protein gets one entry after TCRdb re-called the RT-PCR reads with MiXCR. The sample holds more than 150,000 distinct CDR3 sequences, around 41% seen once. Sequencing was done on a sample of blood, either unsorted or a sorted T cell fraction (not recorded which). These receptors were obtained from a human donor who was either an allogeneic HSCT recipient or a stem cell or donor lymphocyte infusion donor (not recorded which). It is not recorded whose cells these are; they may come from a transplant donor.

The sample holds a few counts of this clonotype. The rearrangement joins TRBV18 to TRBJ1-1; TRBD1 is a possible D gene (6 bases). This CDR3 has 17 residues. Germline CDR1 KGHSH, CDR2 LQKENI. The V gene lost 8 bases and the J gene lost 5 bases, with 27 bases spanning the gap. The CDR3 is CASTTEPGHLVQTEAFF. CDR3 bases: TGTGCCAGCACAACTGAACCGGGACACCTCGTCCAAACTGAAGCTTTCTTT.

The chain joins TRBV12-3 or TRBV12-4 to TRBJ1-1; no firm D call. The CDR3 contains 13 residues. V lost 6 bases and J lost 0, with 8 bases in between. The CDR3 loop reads CASRSLLNTEAFF. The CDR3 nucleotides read TGTGCCAGCAGGAGTTTATTGAACACTGAAGCTTTCTTT.

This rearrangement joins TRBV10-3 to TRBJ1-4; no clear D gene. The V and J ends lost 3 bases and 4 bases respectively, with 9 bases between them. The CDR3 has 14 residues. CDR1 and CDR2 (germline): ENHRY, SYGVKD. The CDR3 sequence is CAISEERINEKLFF. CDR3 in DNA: TGTGCCATCAGTGAAGAACGGATTAATGAAAAACTGTTTTTT.

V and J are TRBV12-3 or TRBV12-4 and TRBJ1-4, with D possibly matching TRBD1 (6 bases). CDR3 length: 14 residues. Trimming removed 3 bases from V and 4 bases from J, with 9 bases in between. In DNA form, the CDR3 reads TGTGCCAGCAGTTTTGGACAGATTAATGAAAAACTGTTTTTT. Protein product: CASSFGQINEKLFF.

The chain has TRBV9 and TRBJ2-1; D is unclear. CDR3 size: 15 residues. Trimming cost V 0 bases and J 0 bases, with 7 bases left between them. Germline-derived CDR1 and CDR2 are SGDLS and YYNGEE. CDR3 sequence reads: CASSVDEASYNEQFF. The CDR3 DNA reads TGTGCCAGCAGCGTAGATGAGGCCTCCTACAATGAGCAGTTCTTC. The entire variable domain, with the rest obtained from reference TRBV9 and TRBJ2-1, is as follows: DSGVTQTPKHLITATGQRVTLRCSPRSGDLSVYWYQQSLDQGLQFLIQYYNGEERAKGNILERFSAQQFPDLHSELNLSSLELGDSALYFCASSVDEASYNEQFFGPGTRLTVL.

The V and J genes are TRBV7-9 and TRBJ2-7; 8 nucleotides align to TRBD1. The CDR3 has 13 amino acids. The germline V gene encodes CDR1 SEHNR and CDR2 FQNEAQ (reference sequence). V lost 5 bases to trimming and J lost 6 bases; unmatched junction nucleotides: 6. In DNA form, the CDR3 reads TGTGCCAGCAGCCTCACAGGGGGTCTCGAGCAGTACTTC. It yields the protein CASSLTGGLEQYF.

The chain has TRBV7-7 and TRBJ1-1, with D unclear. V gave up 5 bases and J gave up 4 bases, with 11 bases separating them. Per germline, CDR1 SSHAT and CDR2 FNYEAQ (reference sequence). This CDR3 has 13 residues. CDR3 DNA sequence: TGTGCCAGCAGCCCCCGGGCGGGCACTGAAGCTTTCTTT. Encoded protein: CASSPRAGTEAFF.

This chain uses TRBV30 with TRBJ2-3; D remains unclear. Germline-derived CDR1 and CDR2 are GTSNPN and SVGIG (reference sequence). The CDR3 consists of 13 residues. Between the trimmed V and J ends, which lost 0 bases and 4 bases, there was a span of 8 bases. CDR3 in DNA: TGTGCCTGGAGTGTACCGGGTGCAGATACGCAGTATTTT. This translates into CAWSVPGADTQYF. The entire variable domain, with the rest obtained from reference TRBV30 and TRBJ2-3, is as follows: SQTIHQWPATLVQPVGSPLSLECTVEGTSNPNLYWYRQAAGRGLQLLFYSVGIGQISSEVPQNLSASRPQDRQFILSSKKLLLSDSGFYLCAWSVPGADTQYFGPGTRLTVL.

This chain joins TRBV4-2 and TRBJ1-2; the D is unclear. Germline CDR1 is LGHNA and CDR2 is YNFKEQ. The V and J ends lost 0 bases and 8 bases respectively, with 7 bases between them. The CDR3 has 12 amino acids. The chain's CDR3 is CASSQDSVGYTF. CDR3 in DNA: TGTGCCAGCAGCCAAGATTCAGTGGGCTACACCTTC.

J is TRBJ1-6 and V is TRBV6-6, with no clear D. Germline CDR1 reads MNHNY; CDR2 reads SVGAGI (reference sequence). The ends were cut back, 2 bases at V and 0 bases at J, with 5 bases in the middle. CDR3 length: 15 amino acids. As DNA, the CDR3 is TGTGCCAGCAGTTACCTCAGCTCCTATAATTCACCCCTCCACTTT. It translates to CASSYLSSYNSPLHF.

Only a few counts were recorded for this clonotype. CDR3 protein: CAISESAGWGNTEAFF. The CDR3 DNA reads as TGTGCCATCAGTGAGTCGGCAGGGTGGGGGAACACTGAAGCTTTCTTT. This chain joins TRBV10-3 and TRBJ1-1, with D possibly being TRBD1 (5 bases). V was trimmed by 0 bases and J by 1 base, leaving 12 bases between them. The CDR3 covers 16 residues. The V gene's germline CDR1 is ENHRY and CDR2 SYGVKD.

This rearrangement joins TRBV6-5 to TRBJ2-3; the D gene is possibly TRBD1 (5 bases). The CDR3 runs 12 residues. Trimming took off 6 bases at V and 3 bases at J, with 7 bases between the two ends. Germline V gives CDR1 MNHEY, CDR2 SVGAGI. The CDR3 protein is CASRQGTDTQYF. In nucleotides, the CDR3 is TGTGCCAGCAGGCAGGGAACAGATACGCAGTATTTT.

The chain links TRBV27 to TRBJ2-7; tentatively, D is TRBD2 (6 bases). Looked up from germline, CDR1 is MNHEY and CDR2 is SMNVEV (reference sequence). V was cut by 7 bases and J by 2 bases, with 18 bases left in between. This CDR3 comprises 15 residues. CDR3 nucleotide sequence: TGTGCCAGCACCATTAGCGGAACGTTTCCCTACGAGCAGTACTTC. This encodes CASTISGTFPYEQYF.

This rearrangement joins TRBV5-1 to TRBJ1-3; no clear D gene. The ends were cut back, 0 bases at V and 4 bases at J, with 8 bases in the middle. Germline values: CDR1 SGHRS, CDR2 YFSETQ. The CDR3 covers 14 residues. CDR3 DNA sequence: TGCGCCAGCAGCTTGGGCAGCTACGGAAACACCATATATTTT. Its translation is CASSLGSYGNTIYF.

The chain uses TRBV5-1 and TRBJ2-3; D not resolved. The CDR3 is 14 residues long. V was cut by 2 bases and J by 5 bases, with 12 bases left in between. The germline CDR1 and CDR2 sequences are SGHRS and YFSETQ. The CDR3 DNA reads TGCGCCAGCAGCTTTGGGCCCAATGAAGATACGCAGTATTTT. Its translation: CASSFGPNEDTQYF.

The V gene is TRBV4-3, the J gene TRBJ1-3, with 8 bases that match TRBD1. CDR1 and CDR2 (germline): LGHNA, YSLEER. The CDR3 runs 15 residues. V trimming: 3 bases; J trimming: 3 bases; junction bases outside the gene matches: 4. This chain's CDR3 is CASSQSTGDGNTIYF. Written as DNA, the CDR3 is TGCGCCAGCAGCCAGTCGACAGGGGATGGAAACACCATATATTTT.

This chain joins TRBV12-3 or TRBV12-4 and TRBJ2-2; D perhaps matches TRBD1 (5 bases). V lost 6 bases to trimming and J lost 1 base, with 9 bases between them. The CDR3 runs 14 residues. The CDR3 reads CASSMTENTGELFF. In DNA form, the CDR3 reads TGTGCCAGCAGCATGACAGAGAACACCGGGGAGCTGTTTTTT.

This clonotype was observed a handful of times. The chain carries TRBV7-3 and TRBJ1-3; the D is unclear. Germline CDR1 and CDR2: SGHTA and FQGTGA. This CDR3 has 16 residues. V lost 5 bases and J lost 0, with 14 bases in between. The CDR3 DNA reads TGTGCCAGCAGCCAATCTCCCACCGGCTCTGGAAACACCATATATTTT. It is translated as CASSQSPTGSGNTIYF.